This passage covers 16 T cell receptor beta chains from one sample sequenced in a study of blood T cell repertoires in COVID-19. The assay was immunoSEQ multiplex PCR, and TCRdb's table has in-frame clones only and misses some. The top ten hold around 9.9% of the sample, which has 150,000 to 200,000 clones, 75% to 90% seen once. Sequenced: peripheral blood. All receptors derive from a human donor in a cohort sampled during active COVID-19.

The CDR3 protein is CASSFRLSTGELFF. The CDR3 DNA reads as TGTGCCAGCAGCTTCCGGTTATCCACCGGGGAGCTGTTTTTT. J is TRBJ2-2 and V is TRBV5-6; D remains ambiguous. Germline V gene lookup returns CDR1 SGHDT and CDR2 YYEEEE. The CDR3 runs to 14 residues. V lost 2 bases and J lost 4, with 9 bases in between.

This clone was counted a single time. The CDR3 sequence: CASTLRWTGGRAGANVLTF. The CDR3 nucleotides are TGTGCCAGCACCCTTCGGTGGACAGGGGGCAGAGCGGGGGCCAACGTCCTGACTTTC. The V and J genes are TRBV27 and TRBJ2-6; TRBD1 agrees at 11 bases. The J segment lost 4 bases and the V segment lost 7 bases, leaving 15 bases of the junction unmatched. This CDR3 is built from 19 residues. CDR1 and CDR2 from the germline V gene are MNHEY and SMNVEV (reference sequence).

In regard to this clone: One end of the junction is discordant with germline, which a read error may explain. The J gene is TRBJ2-7, the V gene TRBV12-3 or TRBV12-4; possible D gene TRBD2, 7 bases. The CDR3 is 13 amino acids. The CDR3 reads CTSGDTHLHEQYF. CDR3 DNA: TGTACCAGCGGGGACACACACCTCCACGAGCAGTACTTC.

The V gene is TRBV6-5, the J gene TRBJ2-1; TRBD2 matches at 7 bases. V dropped 0 bases and J dropped 4; count of bases not matched to a gene: 3. The CDR3 runs 15 residues. The germline V gene encodes CDR1 MNHEY and CDR2 SVGAGI. In nucleotides, the CDR3 is TGTGCCAGCAGTTACTCAAGCGGGGATTACAATGAGCAGTTCTTC. Its protein is CASSYSSGDYNEQFF.

This clone was picked up a small number of times. The chain couples TRBV28 to TRBJ1-1, with 7 bases matching TRBD1. J lost 1 base, V lost 4 bases, and 6 bases had no gene match. This CDR3 contains 15 residues. Germline assignment: CDR1 MDHEN and CDR2 SYDVKM. CDR3: CASSSHGTANTEAFF. In nucleotides, the CDR3 is TGTGCCAGCAGTTCCCACGGGACAGCGAACACTGAAGCTTTCTTT. The whole variable domain, filled in from reference TRBV28 and TRBJ1-1, reads DVKVTQSSRYLVKRTGEKVFLECVQDMDHENMFWYRQDPGLGLRLIYFSYDVKMKEKGDIPEGYSVSREKKERFSLILESASTNQTSMYLCASSSHGTANTEAFFGQGTRLTVV.

This clone has a handful of counts. CDR3 in DNA: TGTGCCTGGGGAGCCCAAGGACAGGGTTTCTTTCAGCCCCAGCATTTT. Residues: CAWGAQGQGFFQPQHF. This chain joins TRBV30 and TRBJ1-5, with 8 bases that match TRBD1. This CDR3 has 16 residues. Germline CDR1 reads GTSNPN; CDR2 reads SVGIG (reference sequence). V trimming: 5 bases; J trimming: 6 bases; junction bases outside the gene matches: 15.

The chain combines TRBV11-2 with TRBJ2-7, with 7 bases fitting TRBD1. J lost 0 bases, V lost 5 bases, and 4 bases had no gene match. The CDR3 loop spans 14 amino acids. Germline V CDR1 and CDR2: SGHAT, FQNNGV. The CDR3 DNA reads TGTGCCAGCAGCATGGACAGGACCTCCTACGAGCAGTACTTC. Translation: CASSMDRTSYEQYF.

This chain joins TRBV2 and TRBJ1-2; 11 bases align to TRBD1. CDR3 length: 16 amino acids. J gave up 7 bases and V 4 bases, and 11 bases lay outside the gene matches. The germline V gene encodes CDR1 SNHLY and CDR2 FYNNEI. Here the CDR3 DNA reads TGTGCCAGCAGTGGGCTGGGACAGGGGGTCGGTAGTGGCTACACCTTC. Encoded protein: CASSGLGQGVGSGYTF.

The genes are TRBV18 and TRBJ1-3; TRBD1 is a possible D gene (6 bases). The CDR3 loop spans 16 amino acids. Germline V gives CDR1 KGHSH, CDR2 LQKENI. Deletions cut 6 bases from V and 0 bases from J, with 15 bases between. CDR3 DNA: TGTGCCAGCTCGGCCTCAGGGGCCATCTCTGGAAACACCATATATTTT. This encodes CASSASGAISGNTIYF.

The V call is TRBV28, the J call TRBJ2-1; 7 bases are shared with TRBD1. Per the germline V gene, CDR1 is MDHEN and CDR2 is SYDVKM. This CDR3 is built from 17 residues. With 5 bases clipped from V and 0 bases from J, the junction kept 10 bases outside the gene matches. CDR3 coding DNA: TGTGCCAGCAGTCAGGTACAGGGGACGAGCTCCTACAATGAGCAGTTCTTC. It translates to CASSQVQGTSSYNEQFF.

This chain joins TRBV6-2 or TRBV6-3 and TRBJ1-5; D is ambiguous. Germline lookup yields CDR1 MNHEY and CDR2 SVGEGT. This CDR3 contains 16 residues. V lost 2 bases, J lost 1 base, and 12 bases lay in between. In DNA, the CDR3 is TGTGCCAGCAGTTACGTCGGGAGCTTGAGCAATCAGCCCCAGCATTTT. The encoded protein is CASSYVGSLSNQPQHF.

The rearrangement links TRBV4-2 to TRBJ2-1; 14 nucleotides align to TRBD2. The length of the CDR3 is 17 residues. Germline V gives CDR1 LGHNA, CDR2 YNFKEQ. J lost 7 bases, V lost 3 bases, and 8 bases had no gene match. The CDR3 sequence: CASSHVGLAGEGNEQFF. Here the CDR3 DNA reads TGTGCCAGCAGCCATGTGGGACTAGCGGGGGAGGGAAATGAGCAGTTCTTC.

A few counts support this clone. The chain employs TRBV5-1 and TRBJ2-5; TRBD2 aligns across 11 bases. The J segment lost 5 bases and the V segment lost 0 bases, leaving 9 bases of the junction unmatched. Germline values: CDR1 SGHRS, CDR2 YFSETQ. This CDR3 has 17 residues. The CDR3 sequence is CASSLDPLAGGGETQYF. DNA for the CDR3: TGCGCCAGCAGCTTGGACCCTCTAGCGGGGGGCGGGGAGACCCAGTACTTC.

The genes are TRBV5-6 and TRBJ2-5; tentatively, D is TRBD2 (7 bases). Trimming took off 4 bases at V and 6 bases at J, with 16 bases between the two ends. CDR3 length: 14 residues. Germline V CDR1 and CDR2: SGHDT, YYEEEE. The CDR3 is CASSPGGAKQTQYF. The CDR3, as DNA: TGTGCCAGCAGCCCGGGGGGCGCCAAACAGACCCAGTACTTC.

The CDR3 loop reads CAISESLRQLNTEAFF. CDR3 nucleotide sequence: TGTGCCATCAGTGAGTCCTTGAGGCAATTGAACACTGAAGCTTTCTTT. V and J are TRBV10-3 and TRBJ1-1; D remains unclear. Germline loops: CDR1 ENHRY, CDR2 SYGVKD. The CDR3 covers 16 residues. Trimming pared 0 bases from V and 0 bases from J, leaving 11 bases between.

V usage is TRBV7-9 and J usage is TRBJ2-5, with 7 positions matching TRBD2. CDR3 length equals 15 residues. Germline loops: CDR1 SEHNR, CDR2 FQNEAQ (reference sequence). With V trimmed by 5 bases and J by 1 base, 7 bases remained unmatched. The CDR3 DNA sequence: TGTGCCAGCAGCCGTTGGCTAGCGGTCCAAGAGACCCAGTACTTC. Translating it yields CASSRWLAVQETQYF.